The rows below give T cell receptor beta chains drawn from one sample of a study of neurological immune-mediated disorders. Via MiXCR, TCRdb re-called the 5' RACE reads, giving one row per CDR3 protein. The table has tens of thousands of distinct CDR3 sequences, around 14% seen once. The sample was PBMCs. The origin of the receptors is a female donor with HTLV-1-associated myelopathy (HAM/TSP). CDR3s include the opening cysteine and the closing phenylalanine or tryptophan. The order of the fields is V gene, D gene, J gene, clone size, CDR3 protein, CDR3 DNA. D genes are given only for firm matches. Not all rows give a size; the values are once, few, many and, for expanded clones, a class.

>TRBV20-1|TRBD2|TRBJ2-5|many
CSASGTSGGTKGETQYF
TGCAGTGCTTCCGGGACTAGCGGGGGCACAAAGGGAGAGACCCAGTACTTC
>TRBV20-1|.|TRBJ2-3|many
CSARDVGIADTQYF
TGCAGTGCTAGAGATGTGGGCATAGCAGATACGCAGTATTTT
>TRBV10-3|.|TRBJ2-3|.
CAVTTSPSTDTQYF
TGTGCCGTGACGACTAGTCCTAGCACAGATACGCAGTATTTT
>TRBV20-1|TRBD2|TRBJ2-7|medium-sized
CSARTPGGREQYF
TGCAGTGCAAGGACCCCGGGGGGGAGAGAGCAGTACTTC
>TRBV6-1|TRBD1|TRBJ1-1|many
CASSGRGGKATEAFF
TGTGCCAGCAGTGGGAGAGGGGGCAAGGCCACTGAAGCTTTCTTT
>TRBV20-1|TRBD2|TRBJ2-5|many
CSARAGGQAETQYF
TGCAGTGCTAGGGCGGGGGGGCAGGCGGAGACCCAGTACTTC
>TRBV6-5|.|TRBJ1-1|many
CASSYAAYTEAFF
TGTGCCAGCAGTTACGCGGCATACACTGAAGCTTTCTTT
>TRBV20-1|TRBD1|TRBJ2-5|many
CSAREGQGAETQYF
TGCAGTGCTAGAGAGGGACAGGGGGCAGAGACCCAGTACTTC
>TRBV20-1|.|TRBJ1-2|many
CSALGLSEDYGYTF
TGCAGTGCGCTAGGGCTGAGTGAGGACTATGGCTACACCTTC
>TRBV7-3|.|TRBJ1-1|medium-sized
CASRLYAHRITQVTEAFF
TGTGCCAGCAGGTTATACGCGCACAGGATAACCCAAGTGACTGAAGCTTTCTTT
>TRBV7-6|.|TRBJ2-7|.
CASSLELSRGQYF
TGTGCCAGCAGCTTAGAACTAAGTAGAGGGCAGTACTTC
>TRBV5-1|.|TRBJ2-4|.
CASSEQGGIQYF
TGCGCCAGCAGCGAACAGGGAGGTATTCAGTACTTC
>TRBV20-1|TRBD2|TRBJ2-1|.
CSAHTGTSGGPSSSYNEQFF
TGCAGTGCCCATACCGGGACTAGCGGGGGGCCTTCGAGCTCCTACAATGAGCAGTTCTTC
>TRBV7-8|.|TRBJ2-7|many
CASSQLDLTRYEQYF
TGTGCCAGCAGCCAACTCGACTTGACTAGGTACGAGCAGTACTTC
>TRBV5-1|TRBD1|TRBJ1-1|many
CASSMNRGSTEAFF
TGCGCCAGCAGCATGAACAGGGGGAGCACTGAAGCTTTCTTT
>TRBV5-1|.|TRBJ2-7|many
CASSVWDNPYEQYF
TGCGCCAGCAGCGTATGGGACAACCCCTACGAGCAGTACTTC
>TRBV18|.|TRBJ1-3|.
CASSPPPHNRSGNTIYF
TGTGCCAGCTCACCACCACCCCACAATCGCTCTGGAAACACCATATATTTT
>TRBV10-3|TRBD1|TRBJ2-7|medium-sized
CASGQGGSYEQYF
TGTGCCTCTGGACAGGGGGGCTCCTACGAGCAGTACTTC
>TRBV20-1|TRBD1|TRBJ2-3|many
CSAFGTGQDTQYF
TGCAGTGCTTTCGGGACAGGGCAAGATACGCAGTATTTT
>TRBV3-1|.|TRBJ2-6|many
CASTRLGSSGANVLTF
TGTGCCAGCACCCGCCTCGGCAGCTCTGGGGCCAACGTCCTGACTTTC
>TRBV6-5|TRBD2|TRBJ2-3|many
CASSPPPSGRNTDTQYF
TGTGCCAGCAGTCCACCTCCTAGCGGGAGAAACACAGATACGCAGTATTTT
>TRBV5-1|.|TRBJ2-2|many
CASSLDLTGELFF
TGCGCCAGCAGCTTGGACCTGACCGGGGAGCTGTTTTTT
>TRBV20-1|TRBD1|TRBJ1-4|.
CSAPDRGWEKLFF
TGCAGTGCTCCCGACAGGGGGTGGGAAAAACTGTTCTTT
>TRBV7-9|.|TRBJ2-1|many
CASRLVTSRAFDEQFF
TGTGCCAGCAGACTAGTGACTAGTAGAGCCTTCGATGAGCAGTTCTTC
>TRBV12-3/TRBV12-4|TRBD2|TRBJ2-3|medium-sized
CASSPGAGGHLDTQYF
TGTGCCAGCAGTCCCGGCGCGGGGGGACACTTAGATACGCAGTATTTT
>TRBV6-5|.|TRBJ2-1|many
CASRRAEYNEQFF
TGTGCCAGCAGAAGAGCGGAGTACAATGAGCAGTTCTTC
>TRBV7-3|.|TRBJ2-3|.
CASDLGGGTDTQYF
TGTGCCAGCGACTTAGGGGGGGGCACAGATACGCAGTATTTT
>TRBV7-9|.|TRBJ2-7|many
CASRLNGATYEQYF
TGTGCCAGCAGACTGAATGGAGCGACCTACGAGCAGTACTTC
>TRBV29-1|.|TRBJ2-1|medium-sized
CSEELYNEQFF
TGCAGCGAGGAACTCTACAATGAGCAGTTCTTC
>TRBV6-5|.|TRBJ2-7|many
CASSTGTPYEQYF
TGTGCCAGCTCCACAGGGACACCCTACGAGCAGTACTTC
>TRBV4-3|.|TRBJ1-2|many
CASSQQGNYGYTF
TGCGCCAGCAGCCAACAGGGTAACTATGGCTACACCTTC
>TRBV20-1|.|TRBJ2-1|.
CSAGKGAEGDNEQFF
TGCAGTGCTGGAAAGGGGGCGGAGGGGGACAATGAGCAGTTCTTC
>TRBV20-1|TRBD2|TRBJ2-7|many
CSARDRRLAGGEQYF
TGCAGTGCTAGAGATAGGAGACTAGCGGGAGGCGAGCAGTACTTC
>TRBV5-6|TRBD2|TRBJ2-7|many
CASSPGLAGGYEQYF
TGTGCCAGCAGCCCTGGACTAGCGGGGGGTTACGAGCAGTACTTC
>TRBV12-3/TRBV12-4|.|TRBJ1-1|many
CASSLARNTEAFF
TGTGCCAGCAGTTTAGCGCGGAACACTGAAGCTTTCTTT
>TRBV27|TRBD2|TRBJ2-1|many
CALWTSTYNEQFF
TGTGCCCTTTGGACTAGCACCTACAATGAGCAGTTCTTC
>TRBV5-4|TRBD2|TRBJ2-3|many
CASSALAGGFTDTQYF
TGTGCCAGCAGCGCACTAGCGGGGGGTTTCACAGATACGCAGTATTTT
>TRBV5-1|TRBD2|TRBJ2-7|many
CASSLGLAGNGEQYF
TGCGCCAGCAGCTTGGGACTAGCGGGGAACGGCGAGCAGTACTTC
>TRBV20-1|TRBD1|TRBJ1-1|medium-sized
CSARDRGRTEAFF
TGCAGTGCTAGAGATAGGGGGCGGACTGAAGCTTTCTTT
>TRBV27|TRBD2|TRBJ2-1|many
CASSLSLSGANEQFF
TGTGCCAGCAGTTTATCCCTTAGCGGGGCGAATGAGCAGTTCTTC